This TCR beta chain stems from a study of T cells in Graves' hyperthyroidism and ophthalmopathy. TCR beta CDR3 regions were amplified from RNA transcripts. HTBI primers were the set used in a first-round RT-PCR of the TCR CDR3. In TCRdb, the multiplex PCR reads were re-called with MiXCR into one record per CDR3 protein. The sample records a few hundred thousand distinct CDR3 sequences, 15% to 17% being singletons. The study's findings and limits: In the blood, most expanded thyroid clonotypes above 0.001 appeared as well.

This clonotype was observed many times. What it binds is not known. The CDR3 consists of 15 residues. In germline, CDR1 is DFQATT, CDR2 SNEGSKA (reference sequence). Trimming took off 5 bases at V and 3 bases at J, with 20 bases between the two ends. The sample comprised blood. This TCR derives from a woman between 18 and 30 years old with Graves' hyperthyroidism. The chain links TRBV20-1 to TRBJ2-7; possible D gene TRBD2, 6 bases. CDR3 DNA: TGCAGTGCTTGGGACTCTTCGCAGGATCTCTACGAGCAGTACTTC. Amino acids: CSAWDSSQDLYEQYF.